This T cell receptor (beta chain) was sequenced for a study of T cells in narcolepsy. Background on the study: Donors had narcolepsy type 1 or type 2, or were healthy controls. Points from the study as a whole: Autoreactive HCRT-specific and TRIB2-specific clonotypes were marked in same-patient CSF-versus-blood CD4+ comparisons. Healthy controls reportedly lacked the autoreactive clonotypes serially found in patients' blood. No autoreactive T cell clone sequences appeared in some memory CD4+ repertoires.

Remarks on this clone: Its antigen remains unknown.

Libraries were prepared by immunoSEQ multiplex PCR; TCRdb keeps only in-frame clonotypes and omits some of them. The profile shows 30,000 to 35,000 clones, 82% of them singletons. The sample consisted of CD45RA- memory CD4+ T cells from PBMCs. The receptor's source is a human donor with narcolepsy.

The CDR3 DNA follows: TGCGCCAGCAGCTTGGCGACGACTCGCCAGAATGAGCAGTTCTTC. Translation: CASSLATTRQNEQFF. This sequence joins TRBV5-1 and TRBJ2-1; unclear D gene. Looked up from germline, CDR1 is SGHRS and CDR2 is YFSETQ. The CDR3 length is 15 residues. Between the trimmed V and J ends, which lost 0 bases and 7 bases, there was a span of 14 bases.